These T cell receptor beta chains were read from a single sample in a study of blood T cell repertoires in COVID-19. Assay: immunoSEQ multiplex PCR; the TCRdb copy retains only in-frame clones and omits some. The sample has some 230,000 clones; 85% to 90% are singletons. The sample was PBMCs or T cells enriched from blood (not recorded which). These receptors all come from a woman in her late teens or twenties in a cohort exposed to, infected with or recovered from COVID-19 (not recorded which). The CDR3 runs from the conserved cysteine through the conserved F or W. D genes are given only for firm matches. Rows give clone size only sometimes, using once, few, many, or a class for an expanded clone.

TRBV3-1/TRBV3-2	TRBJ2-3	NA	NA	TGTGCCAGCAGCCAAGACGGGGCCGGGGGTACGCAGTATTTT	CASSQDGAGGTQYF
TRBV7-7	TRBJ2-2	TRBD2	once	TGTGCTAGCAGCGGTAGCGGGGTTGGCTCCGGGGAGCTGTTTTTT	CASSGSGVGSGELFF
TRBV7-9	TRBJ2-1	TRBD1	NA	TGTGCCAGCAGCGCGGGACAGGGCGCTGAGCAGTTCTTC	CASSAGQGAEQFF
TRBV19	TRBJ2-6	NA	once	TGTGCCAGTAGTAGAGACACTGGGGCCAACGTCCTGACTTTC	CASSRDTGANVLTF
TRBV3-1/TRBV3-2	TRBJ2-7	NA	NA	TGTGCCAGCAGCCCAGAGGCAGGGATTTCCTACGAGCAGTACTTC	CASSPEAGISYEQYF
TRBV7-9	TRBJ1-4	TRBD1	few	TGTGCCAGCAGCCAACCCACAGGGGCAACTCGGGGAAAACTGTTTTTT	CASSQPTGATRGKLFF
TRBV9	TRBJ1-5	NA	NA	TGTGCCAGCAGCCGGAGGGGAGGGGAAAATCAGCCCCAGCATTTT	CASSRRGGENQPQHF
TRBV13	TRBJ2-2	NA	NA	TGTGCCAGCAGCTTATCAAGGGGAATCGGGGAGCTGTTTTTT	CASSLSRGIGELFF
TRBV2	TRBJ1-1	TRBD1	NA	TGTGCCAGCAGTGAGGGGGACCTTTACAGGGGCTACACTGAAGCTTTCTTT	CASSEGDLYRGYTEAFF
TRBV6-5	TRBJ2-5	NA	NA	TGTGCCAGCTCGGAGGTAATCCAAGAGACCCAGTACTTC	CASSEVIQETQYF
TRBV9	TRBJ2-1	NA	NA	TGTGCCAGCAGCGTAGTCATGGGGGGAGATGGATACAATGAGCAGTTCTTC	CASSVVMGGDGYNEQFF
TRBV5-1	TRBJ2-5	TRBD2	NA	TGCGCCAGCAGATCGCCGGGACTAGCGTCGGAGACCCAGTACTTC	CASRSPGLASETQYF
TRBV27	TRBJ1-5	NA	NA	TGTGCCAGCAGTTACAGAGCAAATCAGCCCCAGCATTTT	CASSYRANQPQHF
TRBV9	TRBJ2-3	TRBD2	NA	TGTGCCAGCAGCGAGAGGTGGGCTAGCGGGGGGGCCCTAGATACGCAGTATTTT	CASSERWASGGALDTQYF
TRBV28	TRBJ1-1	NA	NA	TGTGCCAGCAGTTTGAGGAGATGGCAGGGGCCGAACACTGAAGCTTTCTTT	CASSLRRWQGPNTEAFF
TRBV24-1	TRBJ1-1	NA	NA	TGTGCCACCAGCTGGGGCGCGGGGGAAGCTTTCTTT	CATSWGAGEAFF
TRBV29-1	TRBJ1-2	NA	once	TGCAGCGTCGCGTTTGTCGAGTATGGCTACACCTTC	CSVAFVEYGYTF
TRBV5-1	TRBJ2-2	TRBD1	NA	TGCGCCAGCAGCACTACGACAGGGGGTACCGGGGAGCTGTTTTTT	CASSTTTGGTGELFF
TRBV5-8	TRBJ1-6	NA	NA	TGTGCCAGCCGCCCTCTGAGTCCTAATTCACCCCTCCACTTT	CASRPLSPNSPLHF
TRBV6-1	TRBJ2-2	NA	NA	TGTGCCAGCAGTGAATTTGGCCAGAACACCGGGGAGCTGTTTTTT	CASSEFGQNTGELFF
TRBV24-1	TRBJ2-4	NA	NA	TGTGCCACCAGTGAGCCGGGGATGGAGGACATTCAGTACTTC	CATSEPGMEDIQYF
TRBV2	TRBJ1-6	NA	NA	TGTGCCAGCAGTGGCCAATTGAGCTCCTATAATTCACCCCTCCACTTT	CASSGQLSSYNSPLHF
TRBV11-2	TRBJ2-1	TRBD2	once	TGTGCCAGCAGCAGACGGACTAGCCGGGATAATGAGCAGTTCTTC	CASSRRTSRDNEQFF
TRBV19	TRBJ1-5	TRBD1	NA	TGTGCACAGACAGGGACTAGCAATCAGCCCCAGCATTTT	CAQTGTSNQPQHF
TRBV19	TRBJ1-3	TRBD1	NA	TGTGCCAGTAGTATTTGGACAGGTGGCTCTGGAAACACCATATATTTT	CASSIWTGGSGNTIYF
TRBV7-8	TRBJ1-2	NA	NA	TGTGCCAGCAGCTTAGCGTCTGACTATGGCTACACCTTC	CASSLASDYGYTF
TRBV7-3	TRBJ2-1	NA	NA	TGTGCCAGCAGCTTAGCGACCGGGGAGGACTTTTCCTACAATGAGCAGTTCTTC	CASSLATGEDFSYNEQFF
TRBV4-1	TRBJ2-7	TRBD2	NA	TGCGCCAGCAGCCAAACCATCCAACTAGCGGGGGTCTACGAGCAGTACTTC	CASSQTIQLAGVYEQYF
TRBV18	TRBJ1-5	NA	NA	TGTGCCAGCGCGACGCGGCAGGGTCTCAATCAGCCCCAGCATTTT	CASATRQGLNQPQHF